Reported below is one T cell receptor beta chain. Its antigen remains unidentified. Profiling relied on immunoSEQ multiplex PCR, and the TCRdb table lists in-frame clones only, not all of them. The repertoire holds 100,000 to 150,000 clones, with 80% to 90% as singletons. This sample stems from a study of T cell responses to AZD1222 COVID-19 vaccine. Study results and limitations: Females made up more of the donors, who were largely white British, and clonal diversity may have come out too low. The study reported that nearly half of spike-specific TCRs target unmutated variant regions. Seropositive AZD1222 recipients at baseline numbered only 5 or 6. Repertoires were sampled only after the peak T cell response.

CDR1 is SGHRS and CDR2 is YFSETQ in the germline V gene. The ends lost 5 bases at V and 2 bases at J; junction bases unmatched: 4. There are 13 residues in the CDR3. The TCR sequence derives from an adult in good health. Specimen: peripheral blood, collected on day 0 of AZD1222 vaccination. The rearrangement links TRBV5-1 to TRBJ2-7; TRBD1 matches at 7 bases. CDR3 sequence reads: CASSSTGAYEQYF. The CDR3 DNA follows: TGCGCCAGCAGTTCTACAGGGGCCTACGAGCAGTACTTC. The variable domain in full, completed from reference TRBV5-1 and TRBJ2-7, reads KAGVTQTPRYLIKTRGQQVTLSCSPISGHRSVSWYQQTPGQGLQFLFEYFSETQRNKGNFPGRFSGRQFSNSRSEMNVSTLELGDSALYLCASSSTGAYEQYFGPGTRLTVT.